This TCR beta chain was identified during a study of control samples from healthy donors and cancer patients. The table came from immunoSEQ multiplex PCR; TCRdb's copy has only in-frame clones and leaves some out. In the table there are 130,000 or so clones, about 88% of which are singletons. The CDR3 contains 13 residues. The germline gives CDR1 SGHTA, CDR2 FQGTGA. V lost 2 bases and J lost 5; bases outside the gene matches: 2. The chain links TRBV7-3 to TRBJ1-1, with 7 nucleotides matching TRBD1. The receptor's source is a man aged 50 or older in good health. Sequenced sample: blood. CDR3 amino acids: CASSLWDSTEAFF. The CDR3 DNA sequence: TGTGCCAGCAGCTTATGGGACAGTACTGAAGCTTTCTTT.